This T cell receptor (beta chain) is drawn from a study of cytomegalovirus exposure and HLA in healthy donors. Study-wide findings and caveats: Rare TCR sequences dominated, though some public TCRs recurred in many donors. Several V segments, TRBV6-2 and TRBV6-3 among them, could not be told apart and were dropped.

Looked up from germline, CDR1 is SGHTS and CDR2 is YDEGEE. There are 14 residues in the CDR3. A word on this clone: The antigen is not known. A read error may account for a junction end that differs from germline. The same CDR3 can be traced to other DNA sequences in this sample.

PCR primers comprised 60 Vbeta and 13 Jbeta primers. The protocol was immunoSEQ multiplex PCR, while the TCRdb copy is restricted to in-frame clones and leaves out a portion. Found here are fewer than 250,000 clones, roughly 80% of them singletons; the top ten hold 3.4%. The source of this sequence is a man aged 40-49 years in good health and CMV-seropositive. The rearrangement uses TRBV5-8 and TRBJ1-4; the match to TRBD1 covers 7 bases. The sequenced material came from PBMCs. DNA of the CDR3: TGCGCCAGCAGCTCCGGGACAGATAATGAAAAACTGTTTTTT. Encoded protein: CASSSGTDNEKLFF.